This T cell receptor beta chain was retrieved from a study of T cell responses to AZD1222 COVID-19 vaccine (dated by TCRdb to the early 2020s). A note on the overall study: AZD1222 recipients whose second dose came at about 4 weeks and those whose second dose came at about 12 weeks were combined into one group, since spike-specific TCR depth and breadth did not differ between the two schedules. A total of roughly 240 trial participants underwent TCR sequencing, of whom some 210 received two doses of AZD1222 and about 26 received two doses of the MenACWY control vaccine. Enrollment into the trials was organized by age into subgroups of 18-55, 56-69 and 70-plus years, and those subgroups contained 148, 28 and 57 TCR-sequenced participants, respectively. General conclusions and limits of the study: In the small 56-69-year group, the increase in depth fell short of significance, most likely because of low power. Only six or seven AZD1222 recipients were SARS-CoV-2 seropositive at baseline, limiting conclusions about previously exposed vaccinees. CD4 TCRs associated with the vaccine covered the entire spike protein, and the dominant responses were in regions 160-218 and 743-854. Because no samples from the day 14 peak response were available, repertoires could be characterized only after the peak T cell response. Spike-specific TCR breadth and depth rose significantly after two AZD1222 doses compared with day 0 and with MenACWY recipients. Participants were mostly white British, with more females than males. The authors suggested clonal diversity may have been underestimated. Nearly half of unique spike-specific TCRs reportedly recognized epitopes outside regions mutated in the B.1.351 and B.1.1.7 variants.

The CDR3 regions of human TCRbeta chains were analyzed by immunosequencing. In the source study's methods: TCRs in the repertoires were matched against a reference library of SARS-CoV-2-specific TCRs that had been generated with the MIRA antigen-specificity platform. Breadth meant the fraction of unique TCRs that were SARS-CoV-2-associated, whereas depth meant the fraction of total T cells that were SARS-CoV-2-associated. Using the MIRA data, every spike-specific TCR was mapped to the spike region that the TCR reacted to and assigned to either a CD4 or a CD8 class. Log10-transformed breadth and depth values were compared by one-way ANOVA with Sidak's multiple comparisons tests. TCRdb stores this immuneACCESS table with in-frame sequences only. Part of the clones is absent; in the studies checked, under half of the shortfall reflects unresolved V genes, and no reason is known for the rest. V and J calls and clone size are copied from that table; D and trimming were computed from the DNA. This sample lists some 120,000 clones; approximately 88% were detected once. The ten largest account for less than 6.5% of the sample.

V is pared back by 5 bases and J by 0 bases, with 12 bases lying between the germline termini. The CDR3 sequence holds 15 residues, the cysteine and phenylalanine included. The read is trimmed to its CDR3 DNA, 45 bases read in frame from base 1. As encoded in the germline V gene (reference sequence), CDR1 is SGHNT while CDR2 is YYREEE. The time point label on this specimen signifies: baseline before first vaccination. The vaccinee samples were drawn from two UK trials, COV001 and COV002, one of which was a single-blind randomized controlled phase 2/3 trial testing AZD1222 (ChAdOx1 nCoV-19) in healthy adults. For TCRbeta chain sequencing, PBMC samples were collected from trial participants at day 0 and at day 28 after the second dose. In the case of this clone: Its antigen is currently not known. No base qualities exist here, and no much larger clone lies one base off it.

The sequencing here drew on peripheral blood, taken on day 0 of AZD1222 vaccination. The chain links TRBV5-4 with TRBJ1-3, with the D gene call left open. This receptor was obtained from an adult in good health. The nucleotide sequence is TGTGCCAGCAGTCCCGGATCGGGCTCTGGAAACACCATATATTTT. It specifies CASSPGSGSGNTIYF.